What follows are 11 T cell receptor beta chains derived from one specimen sequenced in a study of T cell responses to AZD1222 COVID-19 vaccine. The data were produced by immunoSEQ multiplex PCR, yet TCRdb's version contains in-frame clones alone and is incomplete. The data hold 120,000 or so clones, with 80% to 95% observed a single time. The specimen comprised peripheral blood, sampled 28 days after the second AZD1222 dose. These TCRs come from an adult who received the AZD1222 COVID-19 vaccine.

The chain uses TRBV19 and TRBJ1-2; 8 bases are a match to TRBD1. This CDR3 has 13 amino acids. Unmatched junction bases numbered 5, after V lost 4 bases and J lost 7 bases. Germline CDR1 and CDR2: LNHDA and SQIVND (reference sequence). The CDR3 spells CASSTGQGFGYTF. For the CDR3, the DNA is TGTGCCAGTAGTACCGGACAGGGTTTTGGCTACACCTTC.

The chain joins TRBV18 to TRBJ2-3, with 11 bases fitting TRBD2. The CDR3 loop spans 17 amino acids. J was trimmed by 1 base and V by 2 bases; bases with no gene match: 5. CDR1 is KGHSH, CDR2 LQKENI, per germline. The CDR3 loop reads CASSPASLAGGTDTQYF. CDR3 nucleotides: TGTGCCAGCTCACCAGCGTCACTAGCGGGGGGCACAGATACGCAGTATTTT.

The chain has TRBV19 and TRBJ2-5, with TRBD1 matching 11 bases. The CDR3 spans 14 residues. Trimming cost V 7 bases and J 2 bases; bases outside gene matches: 3. CDR1 and CDR2 (germline): LNHDA, SQIVND (reference sequence). The chain's CDR3 is CASNRDRGQETQYF. In DNA form, the CDR3 reads TGTGCCAGTAACCGGGACAGGGGGCAAGAGACCCAGTACTTC.

This clone was observed a handful of times. V and J are TRBV5-6 and TRBJ2-1; 7 nucleotides line up with TRBD1. Unmatched junction bases numbered 5, after V lost 0 bases and J lost 8 bases. This CDR3 spans 14 amino acids. CDR1 is SGHDT, CDR2 YYEEEE, per germline. CDR3 residues: CASSLVTGVDEQFF. In DNA form, the CDR3 reads TGTGCCAGCAGCTTGGTTACAGGGGTGGATGAGCAGTTCTTC.

The chain carries TRBV6-4 and TRBJ1-4, with a possible D match to TRBD1 (5 bases). Germline V gene sequence: CDR1 MRHNA, CDR2 SNTAGT. This CDR3 comprises 14 residues. V was trimmed by 4 bases and J by 3 bases, leaving 9 bases between them. This CDR3 is CASSVGGPNEKLFF. The CDR3 DNA sequence: TGTGCCAGCAGTGTGGGGGGACCTAATGAAAAACTGTTTTTT.

This clone has a single count. The DNA for the CDR3 is TGTGCCAGCAGCAACCACGGGACTAGCGGGAGCTACAATGAGCAGTTCTTC. It specifies CASSNHGTSGSYNEQFF. The rearrangement links TRBV7-9 to TRBJ2-1, with 14 bases fitting TRBD2. V was clipped by 5 bases and J by 3 bases; unmatched bases: 6. The CDR3 runs 17 residues. CDR1 is SEHNR, CDR2 FQNEAQ, per germline (reference sequence). Supplemented by reference TRBV7-9 and TRBJ2-1, the full variable domain reads DTGVSQNPRHKITKRGQNVTFRCDPISEHNRLYWYRQTLGQGPEFLTYFQNEAQLEKSRLLSDRFSAERPKGSFSTLEIQRTEQGDSAMYLCASSNHGTSGSYNEQFFGPGTRLTVL.

The chain combines TRBV14 with TRBJ2-6; D may be TRBD1 (5 bases). From germline, CDR1 is SGHDN and CDR2 FVKESK. This CDR3 is 19 amino acids long. The V end was cut by 6 bases, the J end by 2 bases, with 23 bases between. The CDR3 protein is CASSLLGPGGYTGANVLTF. The CDR3, as DNA: TGTGCCAGCAGTCTGCTGGGGCCCGGTGGATATACTGGGGCCAACGTCCTGACTTTC.

The CDR3 protein is CASGHEKLFF. The CDR3 nucleotides read TGTGCCAGCGGCCATGAAAAACTGTTTTTT. The chain links TRBV7-8 to TRBJ1-4; D not certain. Germline V gene data show CDR1 as SGHVS and CDR2 as FQNEAQ. The CDR3 spans 10 residues. V was trimmed by 8 bases and J by 6 bases, leaving 4 bases between them.

This clone was counted a single time. J is TRBJ1-1 and V is TRBV5-1; D unresolved. The CDR3 has 13 residues. V was pared by 3 bases and J by 1 base, with 7 bases between. Germline CDR1 reads SGHRS; CDR2 reads YFSETQ. The CDR3 reads CASSSPGNTEAFF. CDR3 nucleotide sequence: TGCGCCAGCAGCTCACCAGGGAACACTGAAGCTTTCTTT.

The chain uses TRBV2 and TRBJ2-2; D perhaps matches TRBD2 (5 bases). Germline CDR1 SNHLY, CDR2 FYNNEI. CDR3 length: 16 residues. V gave up 8 bases and J gave up 5 bases, with 21 bases separating them. The CDR3 reads CASRGGVNRHTGELFF. CDR3 coding DNA: TGTGCCAGCCGAGGAGGAGTTAACCGACATACCGGGGAGCTGTTTTTT.

This clone came up a few times. V usage is TRBV19 and J usage is TRBJ2-1; either TRBD1 or TRBD2 may fit D (6 bases each). The V and J ends lost 2 bases and 0 bases respectively, with 14 bases between them. CDR1 LNHDA and CDR2 SQIVND come from the germline V gene (reference sequence). This CDR3 comprises 17 residues. The CDR3 nucleotides read TGTGCCAGTAGTATATGGAGGGGGGATAGCTCCTACAATGAGCAGTTCTTC. Its protein is CASSIWRGDSSYNEQFF.